This is a list of T cell receptor beta chains from one sample in a study of cytotoxic CD8 clonotypes in ibrutinib-treated CLL. Generated by immunoSEQ multiplex PCR, the TCRdb table keeps only in-frame clones and is missing some. The repertoire has 150,000 or so clones, 65% to 85% of them found once; the top ten carry 6% to 9.5%. The material sequenced was PBMCs, taken after 36 months of ibrutinib treatment. These receptors all stem from a human donor with chronic lymphocytic leukemia. Both conserved end residues are part of each CDR3. The order of the fields is V gene, D gene, J gene, clone size, CDR3 protein, CDR3 DNA. A D gene is named only where the DNA matches it firmly. Clone size is given for some rows only: seen once, a few or many times, or a class if the clone is expanded.

>TRBV4-1|.|TRBJ1-1|.
CASSQGEGVNTEAFF
TGCGCCAGCAGCCAAGGCGAAGGGGTGAACACTGAAGCTTTCTTT
>TRBV11-3|TRBD2|TRBJ2-3|.
CASSLTASGVTDTQYF
TGTGCCAGCAGCCTAACCGCTAGCGGAGTCACAGATACGCAGTATTTT
>TRBV7-2|.|TRBJ1-2|.
CASSLESGYYGYTF
TGTGCCAGCAGCTTAGAGTCAGGGTACTATGGCTACACCTTC
>TRBV6-6|.|TRBJ2-2|.
CASSYSRGLNTGELFF
TGTGCCAGCAGTTACTCCAGGGGTCTTAACACCGGGGAGCTGTTTTTT
>TRBV27|TRBD1|TRBJ1-1|.
CASSQTGGVTEAFF
TGTGCCAGCAGTCAGACAGGGGGAGTCACTGAAGCTTTCTTT
>TRBV19|TRBD1|TRBJ2-7|.
CATRQGAYEQYF
TGTGCCACGCGACAGGGGGCGTACGAGCAGTACTTC
>TRBV28|TRBD1|TRBJ1-5|.
CASSPWTGNGQPQHF
TGTGCCAGCAGTCCCTGGACAGGGAACGGTCAGCCCCAGCATTTT
>TRBV4-2|.|TRBJ2-3|.
CASSHSFSSTDTQYF
TGTGCCAGCAGCCACAGCTTCTCTAGCACAGATACGCAGTATTTT
>TRBV4-2|TRBD2|TRBJ2-1|.
CASSQDAWTSGNSYNEQFF
TGTGCCAGCAGCCAAGATGCCTGGACTAGCGGGAACTCCTACAATGAGCAGTTCTTC
>TRBV5-1|.|TRBJ1-1|.
CASSLEAQTNTEAFF
TGCGCCAGCAGCTTGGAGGCGCAGACGAACACTGAAGCTTTCTTT
>TRBV13|.|TRBJ1-1|.
CASSLKELEAFF
TGTGCCAGCAGCCTTAAGGAGCTTGAAGCTTTCTTT
>TRBV6-4|.|TRBJ1-2|many
CARMVPGDSYYGYTF
TGTGCCAGGATGGTTCCAGGGGACTCCTACTATGGCTACACCTTC
>TRBV7-8|.|TRBJ2-1|.
CASSLEGTSSYNEQFF
TGTGCCAGCAGCTTAGAGGGGACCTCGTCCTACAATGAGCAGTTCTTC
>TRBV13|.|TRBJ2-1|.
CASRAGTRSYNEQFF
TGTGCCAGCAGGGCCGGGACACGGTCCTACAATGAGCAGTTCTTC
>TRBV30|TRBD1|TRBJ1-6|.
CAWSAPGTGTGSPLHF
TGTGCCTGGAGTGCCCCCGGGACAGGGACCGGTTCACCCCTCCACTTT
>TRBV19|.|TRBJ1-5|.
CASSKSLQPQHF
TGTGCCAGTAGTAAGAGCCTTCAGCCCCAGCATTTT
>TRBV2|.|TRBJ1-5|.
CASSADSVNQPQHF
TGTGCCAGCAGTGCGGACAGCGTCAATCAGCCCCAGCATTTT
>TRBV29-1|.|TRBJ2-7|.
CSVRAGPWDEQYF
.